Included here is one T cell receptor beta chain sequence, with context. Its antigen is still unknown. This specimen belongs to a study of T cell responses to AZD1222 COVID-19 vaccine. TCRdb keeps only in-frame clones here, not all; method: immunoSEQ multiplex PCR. The sample contains approximately 110,000 clones, approximately 89% of which appear only once. Study-wide results and limits: Donors, mostly white British, included more females; clonal diversity was possibly underestimated. The span of vaccine-associated CD4 TCRs extended across spike, with dominance at 160-218 and 743-854. In the spike-specific TCR repertoire, nearly half reportedly target unmutated variant regions.

Germline V gene data show CDR1 as SGHRS and CDR2 as YFSETQ. Deletions cut 0 bases from V and 6 bases from J, with 12 bases between. This CDR3 is built from 14 residues. The clonotype was recovered from an adult who received the AZD1222 COVID-19 vaccine. Material: peripheral blood, obtained 28 days after the second AZD1222 dose. This sequence joins TRBV5-1 and TRBJ1-2, with D possibly matching TRBD1 (6 bases). The CDR3 loop is CASSLGARGHGYTF. For the CDR3, the DNA is TGCGCCAGCAGCTTGGGGGCCAGGGGACATGGCTACACCTTC.